The rows below give T cell receptor beta chains drawn from one sample of a study of fetal regulatory T cell absence and autoimmunity. Data came from immunoSEQ multiplex PCR; TCRdb stores just in-frame clones and leaves some out. Of some 87,000 clones in the sample, more than 70% were seen once. The sequenced sample consisted of pancreas tissue. These receptors all stem from a male donor with IPEX syndrome. The CDR3 runs from the conserved cysteine through the conserved F or W. Clone sizes are given selectively: once, few, many, or a class where the clone is expanded.

clone_size j_call v_call cdr3_aa
. TRBJ2-7 TRBV27 CASSRPYSAGVTYEQYF
. TRBJ1-3 TRBV7-9 CASSLTGSGNTIYF
. TRBJ2-1 TRBV6-6 CASSYPGLAGGNEQFF
few TRBJ1-2 TRBV19 CAGGGTGQGYTF
. TRBJ1-2 TRBV11-2 CASSGDRGYGYTF
few TRBJ1-5 TRBV27 CASSSRTGRYSNQPQHF
. TRBJ2-3 TRBV18 CASSVQHIGDTQYF
few TRBJ2-7 TRBV5-1 CASRDFGPRAYEQYF
. TRBJ2-7 TRBV7-9 CASSLSGHLYEQYF
few TRBJ2-7 TRBV19 CASSSRGLYSYEQYF
. TRBJ2-4 TRBV25-1 CASSEWTGAGNIQYF
. TRBJ1-5 TRBV10-1 CASSEGSNQPQHF
. TRBJ2-3 TRBV27 CASSGWREGDTQYF
once TRBJ2-4 TRBV9 CASSVGQGNIQYF
. TRBJ2-3 TRBV5-4 CASSLRPGLAEYTQYF
. TRBJ2-7 TRBV10-2 CASIGKLAGGTGTYEQYF
few TRBJ2-1 TRBV7-9 CASSLLAGGDNEQFF
. TRBJ1-2 TRBV5-1 CASSASGGSGYTF
. TRBJ2-7 TRBV27 CASSFSGQGVYEQYF
few TRBJ1-1 TRBV7-9 CASSSPHLQGVVAEAFF
. TRBJ2-7 TRBV7-9 CASSHRAYEQYF
. TRBJ1-5 TRBV6-6 CATGQGAWFSNQPQHF
. TRBJ2-7 TRBV7-6 CASSLAPDGGQGGYEQYF
. TRBJ1-2 TRBV6-1 CASSENGGQGGGYTF
. TRBJ1-4 TRBV5-1 CASSLAGTGDEKLFF
. TRBJ2-1 TRBV19 CASSILADSYNEQFF
. TRBJ2-7 TRBV5-1 CASSEGLAKSYEQYF
. TRBJ1-2 TRBV5-1 CASSPGQNYGYTF
. TRBJ2-3 TRBV5-1 CASSLRGSSTDTQYF
. TRBJ2-6 TRBV10-3 CAISEGTGGPTGANVLTF
few TRBJ1-2 TRBV10-3 CAINHPGLYGYTF